The clone carrying this T cell receptor beta chain is a singleton in its sample. As yet, its antigen is unknown. The authors ran a second PCR of roughly 7 to 11 cycles using a sample-barcoded 5' primer and a J-beta primer mix. A minimum of 3 million CDR3-containing paired-end reads was obtained for each sample. A single record per CDR3 protein comes from TCRdb applying MiXCR to the 5' RACE reads. The sample contains roughly 1,800,000 distinct CDR3 sequences, about 50% of which appear only once. These data originate in a study of blood T cells in healthy people across ages. Study context: The template switching approach captured approximately one barcoded beta molecule for every two T cells.

Study observations and caveats: Across the age range, TCR beta diversity per million T cells fell in a roughly linear way.

They isolated at least 6 million PBMCs from each sample. The source is a woman aged 35 to 49 in good health. The sample consisted of blood.

The CDR3, as DNA: TGTGCCAGTAGTCCTTGGGCCCTAGGATCGGACAATGAGCAGTTCTTC. Protein sequence: CASSPWALGSDNEQFF. J is TRBJ2-1 and V is TRBV19; D is unresolved. V dropped 5 bases and J dropped 5 bases, with 19 bases sitting between them. Per germline, CDR1 LNHDA and CDR2 SQIVND (reference sequence). The CDR3 length is 16 residues.